Sequencing of this T cell receptor beta chain was carried out in a study of cytomegalovirus exposure and HLA in healthy donors. Overall study findings and caveats: Researchers catalogued roughly 170 TCR beta chains as cytomegalovirus-associated. Earlier findings revealed that most TCR beta V segments proved productive either about 87% or about 30% of the time.

PCR amplification relied on 60 Vbeta primers (plus 13 Jbeta primers). Sequencing used immunoSEQ multiplex PCR; TCRdb keeps in-frame clones, though not all of them. The top ten hold 13% to 15% of the sample, which has under 200,000 clones, approximately 80% seen once. V gave up 6 bases and J gave up 5 bases; unmatched junction bases: 10. Per the germline V gene, CDR1 is SGHRS and CDR2 is YFSETQ. This CDR3 spans 15 amino acids. In the case of this clone: Its antigen is not identified.

Sequenced: PBMCs. The rearrangement joins TRBV5-1 to TRBJ2-5, with 10 positions matching TRBD1. The receptor was isolated from a woman aged 30 to 39 in good health and CMV-seropositive. In nucleotides, the CDR3 is TGCGCCAGCACCCTAGACAGGGGGCTCGAGGAGACCCAGTACTTC. Its protein is CASTLDRGLEETQYF. The full variable domain, rest sourced from reference TRBV5-1 and TRBJ2-5, is KAGVTQTPRYLIKTRGQQVTLSCSPISGHRSVSWYQQTPGQGLQFLFEYFSETQRNKGNFPGRFSGRQFSNSRSEMNVSTLELGDSALYLCASTLDRGLEETQYFGPGTRLLVL.